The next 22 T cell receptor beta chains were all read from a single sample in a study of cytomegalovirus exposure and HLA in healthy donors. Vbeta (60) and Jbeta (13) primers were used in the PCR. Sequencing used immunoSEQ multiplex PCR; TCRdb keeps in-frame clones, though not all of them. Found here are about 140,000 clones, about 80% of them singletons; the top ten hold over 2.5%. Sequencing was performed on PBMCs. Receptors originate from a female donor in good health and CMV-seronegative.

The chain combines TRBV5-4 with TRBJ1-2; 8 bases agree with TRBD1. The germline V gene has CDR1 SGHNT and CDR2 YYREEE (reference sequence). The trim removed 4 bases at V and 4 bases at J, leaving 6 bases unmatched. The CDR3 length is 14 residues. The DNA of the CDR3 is TGTGCCAGCAGCCAGGGACAGGCGATCTATGGCTACACCTTC. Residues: CASSQGQAIYGYTF. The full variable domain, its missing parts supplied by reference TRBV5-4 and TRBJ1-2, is ETGVTQSPTHLIKTRGQQVTLRCSSQSGHNTVSWYQQALGQGPQFIFQYYREEENGRGNFPPRFSGLQFPNYSSELNVNALELDDSALYLCASSQGQAIYGYTFGSGTRLTVV.

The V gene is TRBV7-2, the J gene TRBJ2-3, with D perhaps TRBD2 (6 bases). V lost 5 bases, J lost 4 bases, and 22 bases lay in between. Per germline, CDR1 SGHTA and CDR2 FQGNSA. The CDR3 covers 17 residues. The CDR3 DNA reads TGTGCCAGCAGCCCAGGGTGGGGGGACTCAGCGGCAGATACGCAGTATTTT. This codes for CASSPGWGDSAADTQYF.

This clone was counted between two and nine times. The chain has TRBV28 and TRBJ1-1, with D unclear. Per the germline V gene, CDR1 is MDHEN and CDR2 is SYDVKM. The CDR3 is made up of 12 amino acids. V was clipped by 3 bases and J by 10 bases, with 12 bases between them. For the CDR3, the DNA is TGTGCCAGCAGTTTTGTAGTAGAGGCAGCTTTCTTT. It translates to CASSFVVEAAFF.

The CDR3 DNA follows: TGTGCCAGCAGTGAAATGGGAGGCTCGGGCTACACCTTC. This codes for CASSEMGGSGYTF. This sequence joins TRBV2 and TRBJ1-2, with no clear D. Germline values: CDR1 SNHLY, CDR2 FYNNEI. Trimming pared 2 bases from V and 8 bases from J, leaving 12 bases between. The CDR3 is made up of 13 amino acids.

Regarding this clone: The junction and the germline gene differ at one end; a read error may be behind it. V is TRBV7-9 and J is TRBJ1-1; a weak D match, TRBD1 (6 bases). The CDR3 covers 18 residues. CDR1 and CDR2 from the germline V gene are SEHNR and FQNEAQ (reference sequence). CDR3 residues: CSSSRGGGTPRVNTEAFF. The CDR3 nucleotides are TGTTCCAGCAGCCGTGGGGGGGGGACACCACGCGTGAACACTGAAGCTTTCTTT.

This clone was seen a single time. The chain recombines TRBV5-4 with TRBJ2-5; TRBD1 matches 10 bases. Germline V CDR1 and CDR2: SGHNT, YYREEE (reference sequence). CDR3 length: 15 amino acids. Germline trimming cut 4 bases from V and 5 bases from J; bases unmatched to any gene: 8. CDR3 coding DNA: TGTGCCAGCAGCGCACGGACAGGGGGGCGGGAGACCCAGTACTTC. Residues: CASSARTGGRETQYF.

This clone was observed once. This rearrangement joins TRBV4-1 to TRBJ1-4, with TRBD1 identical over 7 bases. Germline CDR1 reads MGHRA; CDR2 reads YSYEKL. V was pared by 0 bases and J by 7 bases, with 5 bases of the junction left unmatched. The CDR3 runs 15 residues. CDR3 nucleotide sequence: TGCGCCAGCAGCCAAGAAAACAGGGGTGGTGAAAAACTGTTTTTT. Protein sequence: CASSQENRGGEKLFF.

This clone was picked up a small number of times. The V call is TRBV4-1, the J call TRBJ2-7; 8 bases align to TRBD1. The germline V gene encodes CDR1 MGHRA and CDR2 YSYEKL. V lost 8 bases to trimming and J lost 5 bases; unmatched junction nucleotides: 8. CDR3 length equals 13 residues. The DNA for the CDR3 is TGCGCCAGCTCGAGGGACAGGTATAACGAGCAGTACTTC. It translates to CASSRDRYNEQYF.

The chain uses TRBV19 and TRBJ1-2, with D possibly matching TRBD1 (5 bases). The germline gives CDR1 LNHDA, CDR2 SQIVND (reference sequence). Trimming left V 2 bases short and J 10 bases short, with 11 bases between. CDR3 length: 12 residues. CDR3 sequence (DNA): TGTGCCAGTAGTATAATCGCGGGGGACTACACCTTC. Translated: CASSIIAGDYTF.

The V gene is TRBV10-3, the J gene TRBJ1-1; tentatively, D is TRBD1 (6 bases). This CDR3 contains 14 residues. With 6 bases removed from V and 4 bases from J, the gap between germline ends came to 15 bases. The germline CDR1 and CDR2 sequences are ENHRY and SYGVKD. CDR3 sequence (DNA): TGTGCCATCAGGATACAGGGTATGTCCACTGAAGCTTTCTTT. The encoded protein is CAIRIQGMSTEAFF.

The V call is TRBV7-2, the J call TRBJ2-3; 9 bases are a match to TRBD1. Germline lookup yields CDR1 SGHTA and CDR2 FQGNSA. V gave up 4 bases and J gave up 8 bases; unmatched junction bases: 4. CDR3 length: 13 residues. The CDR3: CASSSGQGGTQYF. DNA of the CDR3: TGTGCCAGCAGCTCGGGACAGGGAGGTACGCAGTATTTT.

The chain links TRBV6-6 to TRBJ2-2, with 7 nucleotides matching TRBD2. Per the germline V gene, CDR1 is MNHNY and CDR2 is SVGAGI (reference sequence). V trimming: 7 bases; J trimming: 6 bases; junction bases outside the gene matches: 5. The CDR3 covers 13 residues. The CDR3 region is CASTGGGAGELFF. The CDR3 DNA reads TGTGCCAGCACCGGGGGAGGGGCCGGGGAGCTGTTTTTT.

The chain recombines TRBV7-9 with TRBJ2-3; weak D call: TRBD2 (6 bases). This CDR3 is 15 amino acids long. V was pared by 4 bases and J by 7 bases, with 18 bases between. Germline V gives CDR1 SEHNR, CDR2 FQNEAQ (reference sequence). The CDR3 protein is CASSSYSGSRNTQYF. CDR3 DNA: TGTGCCAGCAGCTCCTATAGCGGCTCTCGGAATACGCAGTATTTT.

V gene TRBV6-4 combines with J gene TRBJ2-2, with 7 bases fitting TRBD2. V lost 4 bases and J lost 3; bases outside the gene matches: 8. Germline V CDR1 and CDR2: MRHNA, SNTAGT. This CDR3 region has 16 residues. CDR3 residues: CASSGLPGRDTGELFF. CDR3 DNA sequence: TGTGCCAGCAGTGGACTCCCAGGGAGGGACACCGGGGAGCTGTTTTTT.

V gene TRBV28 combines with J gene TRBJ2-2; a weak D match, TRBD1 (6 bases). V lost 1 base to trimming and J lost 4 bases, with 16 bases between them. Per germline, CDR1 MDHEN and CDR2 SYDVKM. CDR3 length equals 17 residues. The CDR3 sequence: CASSLFARGLGTGELFF. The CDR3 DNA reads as TGTGCCAGCAGTTTATTTGCCAGGGGCCTGGGCACCGGGGAGCTGTTTTTT.

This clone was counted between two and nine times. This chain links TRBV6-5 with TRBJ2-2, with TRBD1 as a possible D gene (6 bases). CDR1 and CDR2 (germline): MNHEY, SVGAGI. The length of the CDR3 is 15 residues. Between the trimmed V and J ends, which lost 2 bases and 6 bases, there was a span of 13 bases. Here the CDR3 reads CASSYEPTGPGELFF. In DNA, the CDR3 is TGTGCCAGCAGTTACGAACCAACAGGGCCCGGGGAGCTGTTTTTT.

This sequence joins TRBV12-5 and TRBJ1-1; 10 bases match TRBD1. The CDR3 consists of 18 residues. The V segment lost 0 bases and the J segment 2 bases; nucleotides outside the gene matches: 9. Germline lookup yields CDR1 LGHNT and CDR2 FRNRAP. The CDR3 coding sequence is TGTGCTAGTGGTTTGGTACTTGGACAGGGGGAAACCAACACTGAAGCTTTCTTT. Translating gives CASGLVLGQGETNTEAFF. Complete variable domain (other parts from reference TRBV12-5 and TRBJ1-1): DARVTQTPRHKVTEMGQEVTMRCQPILGHNTVFWYRQTMMQGLELLAYFRNRAPLDDSGMPKDRFSAEMPDATLATLKIQPSEPRDSAVYFCASGLVLGQGETNTEAFFGQGTRLTVV.

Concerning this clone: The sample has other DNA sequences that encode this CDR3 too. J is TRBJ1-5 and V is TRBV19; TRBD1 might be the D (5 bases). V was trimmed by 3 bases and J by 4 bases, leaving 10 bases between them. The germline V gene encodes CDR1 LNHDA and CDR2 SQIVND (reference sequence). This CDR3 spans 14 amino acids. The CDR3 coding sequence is TGTGCCAGTAGTATCGGCAGGGTTAATCAGCCCCAGCATTTT. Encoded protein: CASSIGRVNQPQHF.

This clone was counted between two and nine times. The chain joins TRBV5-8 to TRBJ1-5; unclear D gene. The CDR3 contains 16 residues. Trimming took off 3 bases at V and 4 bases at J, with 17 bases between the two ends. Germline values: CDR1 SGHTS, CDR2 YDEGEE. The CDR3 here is CASSSRDKGWNQPQHF. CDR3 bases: TGTGCCAGCAGCTCCCGCGACAAAGGCTGGAATCAGCCCCAGCATTTT.

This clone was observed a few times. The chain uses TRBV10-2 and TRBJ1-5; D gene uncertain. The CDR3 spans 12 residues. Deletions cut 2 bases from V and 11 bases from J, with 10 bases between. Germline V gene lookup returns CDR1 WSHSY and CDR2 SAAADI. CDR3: CASSEGARAQHF. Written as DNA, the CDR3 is TGCGCCAGCAGTGAGGGTGCTCGGGCCCAGCATTTT.

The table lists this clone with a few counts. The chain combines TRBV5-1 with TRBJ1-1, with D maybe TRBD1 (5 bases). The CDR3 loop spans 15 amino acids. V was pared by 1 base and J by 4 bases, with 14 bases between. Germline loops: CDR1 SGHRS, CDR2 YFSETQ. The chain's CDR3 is CASSLRGQGFTEAFF. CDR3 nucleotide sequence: TGCGCCAGCAGCTTGAGAGGCCAGGGCTTCACTGAAGCTTTCTTT.

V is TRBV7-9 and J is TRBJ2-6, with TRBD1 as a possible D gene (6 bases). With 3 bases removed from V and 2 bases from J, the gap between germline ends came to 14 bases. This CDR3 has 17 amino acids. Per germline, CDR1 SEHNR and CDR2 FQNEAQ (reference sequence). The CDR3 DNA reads TGTGCCAGCAGCTTCTCAGGGGCGAGGCCTGGGGCCAACGTCCTGACTTTC. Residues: CASSFSGARPGANVLTF.